Presented here are 10 T cell receptor beta chains from one specimen sequenced in a study of PD-1 blockade in classical Hodgkin lymphoma. All the patients suffered relapse after autologous stem cell transplantation, and brentuximab vedotin exposure differed. TCRdb's copy holds only in-frame clones and misses some; the assay was immunoSEQ multiplex PCR. Here the sample spans 30,000 to 40,000 clones, around 76% being singletons. The source material was peripheral blood mononuclear cells (PBMCs), sampled before the second cycle of nivolumab. The receptors derive from a human donor with classical Hodgkin lymphoma.

The J gene is TRBJ2-1, the V gene TRBV5-1; 9 bases agree with TRBD2. V lost 0 bases, J lost 3 bases, and 7 bases stayed unmatched. This CDR3 comprises 17 residues. Germline V lookup: CDR1 SGHRS, CDR2 YFSETQ. This CDR3 reads CASSLVLGGGVYNEQFF. CDR3 in DNA: TGCGCCAGCAGCTTGGTCTTGGGCGGGGGGGTCTACAATGAGCAGTTCTTC.

This clone was seen only once. The V gene is TRBV4-2, the J gene TRBJ2-5; perhaps TRBD2 as D (6 bases). Germline lookup yields CDR1 LGHNA and CDR2 YNFKEQ. The length of the CDR3 is 15 residues. Trimming cost V 0 bases and J 0 bases, with 8 bases left between them. DNA for the CDR3: TGTGCCAGCAGCCAAGATGGGGACTACCAAGAGACCCAGTACTTC. It translates to CASSQDGDYQETQYF.

The V call is TRBV10-2, the J call TRBJ1-2; maybe TRBD1 (5 bases). CDR1 and CDR2 (germline): WSHSY, SAAADI. The CDR3 has 15 amino acids. V lost 7 bases, J lost 8 bases, and 23 bases lay in between. The CDR3 coding sequence is TGCGCCAGCAATGGACGGCCCCCAGCAGCAGGGGGCTACACCTTC. Its translation: CASNGRPPAAGGYTF.

The V call is TRBV4-2, the J call TRBJ2-5; D gene ambiguous. The DNA end is more similar to TRBJ2-7, so the J call may be wrong. Germline V gene lookup returns CDR1 LGHNA and CDR2 YNFKEQ. The CDR3 has 17 amino acids. The CDR3 loop is CASSQVWSDRSSYEQYF. DNA of the CDR3: TGTGCCAGCAGCCAAGTTTGGTCTGACCGGAGCTCCTACGAGCAGTACTTC.

This chain connects TRBV5-1 to TRBJ2-7; D gene ambiguous. CDR1 SGHRS and CDR2 YFSETQ come from the germline V gene. The V end was cut by 0 bases, the J end by 3 bases, with 7 bases between. The CDR3 extends over 13 amino acids. The CDR3 DNA is TGCGCCAGCAGCTTGGGGGAAGGCTACGAGCAGTACTTC. This codes for CASSLGEGYEQYF.

This clone was detected a few times. The rearrangement uses TRBV15 and TRBJ2-7; 7 nucleotides align to TRBD1. The CDR3 runs 14 residues. CDR1 and CDR2 (germline): LNHNV, YYDKDF (reference sequence). V lost 5 bases and J lost 3; bases outside the gene matches: 7. The CDR3 is CATSARAGGYEQYF. CDR3 DNA: TGTGCCACCAGCGCCCGAGCAGGGGGCTACGAGCAGTACTTC.

This sequence joins TRBV5-6 and TRBJ2-7; 8 bases are a match to TRBD2. V was pared by 3 bases and J by 5 bases, with 7 bases of the junction left unmatched. The CDR3 length is 14 residues. Germline assignment: CDR1 SGHDT and CDR2 YYEEEE. CDR3 in DNA: TGTGCCAGCAGCTCCCCGGGGGGGGGCCACGAGCAGTACTTC. Amino acid sequence: CASSSPGGGHEQYF.

This clone was counted a single time. The chain couples TRBV5-1 to TRBJ2-7; 8 bases map to TRBD1. Germline CDR1 SGHRS, CDR2 YFSETQ. This CDR3 spans 13 amino acids. J was trimmed by 7 bases and V by 7 bases; bases with no gene match: 10. The CDR3 sequence: CASWDRLSPEQYF. CDR3 nucleotides: TGCGCCAGCTGGGACAGGTTGTCGCCGGAGCAGTACTTC.

The chain couples TRBV7-9 to TRBJ1-5, with D perhaps matching TRBD1 (5 bases). Between the trimmed V and J ends, which lost 1 base and 1 base, there was a span of 8 bases. The CDR3 extends over 15 amino acids. Germline V gene lookup returns CDR1 SEHNR and CDR2 FQNEAQ (reference sequence). In DNA, the CDR3 is TGTGCCAGCAGCTTAGGGGGGAGGAGCAATCAGCCCCAGCATTTT. It codes for CASSLGGRSNQPQHF. Full variable domain (rest looked up from reference TRBV7-9 and TRBJ1-5): DTGVSQNPRHKITKRGQNVTFRCDPISEHNRLYWYRQTLGQGPEFLTYFQNEAQLEKSRLLSDRFSAERPKGSFSTLEIQRTEQGDSAMYLCASSLGGRSNQPQHFGDGTRLSIL.

The rearrangement uses TRBV7-6 and TRBJ1-5; possibly TRBD1 for D (5 bases). Germline CDR1 reads SGHVS; CDR2 reads FNYEAQ. Trimming removed 5 bases at V and 1 base at J, with 18 bases between. The CDR3 is 17 amino acids. This CDR3 is CASSPLPPGVSNQPQHF. CDR3 nucleotides: TGTGCCAGCAGCCCCCTACCCCCGGGGGTGAGCAATCAGCCCCAGCATTTT. The full variable domain, in which reference TRBV7-6 and TRBJ1-5 provide the parts outside the CDR3, is GAGVSQSPRYKVTKRGQDVALRCDPISGHVSLYWYRQALGQGPEFLTYFNYEAQQDKSGLPNDRFSAERPEGSISTLTIQRTEQRDSAMYRCASSPLPPGVSNQPQHFGDGTRLSIL.